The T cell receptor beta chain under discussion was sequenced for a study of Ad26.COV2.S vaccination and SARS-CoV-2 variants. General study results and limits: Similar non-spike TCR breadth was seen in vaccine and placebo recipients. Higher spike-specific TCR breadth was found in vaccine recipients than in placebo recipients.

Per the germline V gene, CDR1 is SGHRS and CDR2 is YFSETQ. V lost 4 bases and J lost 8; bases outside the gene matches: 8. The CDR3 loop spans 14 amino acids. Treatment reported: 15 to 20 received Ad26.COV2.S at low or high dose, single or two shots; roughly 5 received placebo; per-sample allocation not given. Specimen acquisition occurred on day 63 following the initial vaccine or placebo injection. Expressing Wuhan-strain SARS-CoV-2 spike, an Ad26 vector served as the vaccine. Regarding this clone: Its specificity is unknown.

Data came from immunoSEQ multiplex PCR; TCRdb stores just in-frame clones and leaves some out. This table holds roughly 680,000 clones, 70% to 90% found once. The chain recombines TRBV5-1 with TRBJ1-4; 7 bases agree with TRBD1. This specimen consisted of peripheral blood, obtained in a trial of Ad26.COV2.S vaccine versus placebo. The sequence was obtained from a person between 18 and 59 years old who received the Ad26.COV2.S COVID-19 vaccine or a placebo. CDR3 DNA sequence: TGCGCCAGCAGCCCAGGGGGAGATGGAGAAAAACTGTTTTTT. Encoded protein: CASSPGGDGEKLFF.